The rows below give T cell receptor beta chains drawn from one sample of a study of blood T cell repertoires in COVID-19. TCRdb keeps only in-frame clones here, not all; method: immunoSEQ multiplex PCR. This sample has 89,000 or so clones; roughly 86% occur once, and the top ten carry about 8%. Specimen: peripheral blood. These receptors all stem from a man aged 50-60 years with active COVID-19. The CDR3 runs from the conserved cysteine through the conserved F or W. The order of the fields is clone size, D gene, V gene, J gene, CDR3 protein, CDR3 DNA. The D gene is left open where the match is weak. Clone size is not always given. Where it is, it says once, few, many or a class for expanded clones.

>-|-|TRBV3-1/TRBV3-2|TRBJ2-7
CASSQRQAYEQYF
TGTGCCAGCAGCCAACGCCAGGCTTACGAGCAGTACTTC
>-|-|TRBV28|TRBJ2-7
CASSSAGGGIYEQYF
TGTGCCAGCAGTTCCGCAGGCGGAGGGATCTACGAGCAGTACTTC
>-|-|TRBV6-5|TRBJ1-4
CASSYTGHPNEKLFF
TGTGCCAGCAGTTACACAGGGCACCCTAATGAAAAACTGTTTTTT
>few|TRBD1|TRBV18|TRBJ1-5
CASSPTQGANQPQHF
TGTGCCAGCTCACCAACGCAGGGGGCCAATCAGCCCCAGCATTTT
>-|TRBD2|TRBV3-1/TRBV3-2|TRBJ2-1
CASSQDLASGIYNEQFF
TGTGCCAGCAGCCAAGATCTGGCTAGCGGGATCTACAATGAGCAGTTCTTC
>-|TRBD2|TRBV19|TRBJ2-1
CASSMGGGARNEQFF
TGTGCCAGTAGTATGGGCGGGGGGGCCAGGAATGAGCAGTTCTTC
>-|TRBD1|TRBV5-1|TRBJ2-6
CASSRGTGSTSGANVLTF
TGCGCCAGCAGCCGAGGGACAGGGAGCACCTCTGGGGCCAACGTCCTGACTTTC
>-|TRBD2|TRBV28|TRBJ2-1
CASLTSGQYNEQFF
TGTGCCAGCCTGACTAGCGGGCAATACAATGAGCAGTTCTTC
>-|TRBD1|TRBV11-1|TRBJ1-1
CASSQSRTGDPEAFF
TGTGCCAGCAGCCAGAGCAGGACAGGGGACCCCGAAGCTTTCTTT
>-|-|TRBV19|TRBJ2-7
CASSPNDSTYEQYF
TGTGCCAGTAGTCCTAATGACTCTACCTACGAGCAGTACTTC
>-|-|TRBV6-2/TRBV6-3|TRBJ2-3
CASSYAAPSDTQYF
TGTGCCAGCAGTTACGCGGCCCCCTCAGATACGCAGTATTTT
>-|-|TRBV6-5|TRBJ1-2
CASSYSGGDDGYTF
TGTGCCAGCAGTTACTCGGGGGGGGATGATGGCTACACCTTC
>-|-|TRBV5-4|TRBJ2-6
CATRSGMGSGANVLTF
TGTGCCACCCGATCAGGGATGGGCTCTGGGGCCAACGTCCTGACTTTC
>-|TRBD1|TRBV16|TRBJ1-1
CASSQTGGYTEAFF
TGTGCCAGCAGCCAAACAGGGGGATACACTGAAGCTTTCTTT
>-|-|TRBV9|TRBJ2-5
CASSSTGTGMWETQYF
TGTGCCAGCAGCTCGACCGGGACTGGGATGTGGGAGACCCAGTACTTC
>-|TRBD1|TRBV3-1/TRBV3-2|TRBJ1-5
CASSQGTGPSNQPQHF
TGTGCCAGCAGCCAAGGGACAGGGCCTAGCAATCAGCCCCAGCATTTT